Each of the 3 T cell receptor beta chains below was sequenced from the same sample in a study of cytomegalovirus exposure and HLA in healthy donors. Researchers ran the PCR with 60 Vbeta and 13 Jbeta primers. Here immunoSEQ multiplex PCR was the method, and the copy in TCRdb shows in-frame clones only, minus some. The sample gives 85,000 to 130,000 clones, roughly four fifths of which show up once; under 8% is in the top ten. Sequences were obtained from PBMCs. These receptors were collected from a woman aged 45-65 years in good health and CMV-seropositive.

The chain carries TRBV29-1 and TRBJ2-1; D is unclear. The ends were cut back, 8 bases at V and 10 bases at J, with 24 bases in the middle. The V gene's germline CDR1 is SQVTM and CDR2 ANQGSEA. The CDR3 spans 14 residues. This chain's CDR3 is CSYTPAAGPKEQFF. In DNA, the CDR3 is TGCAGCTACACTCCAGCCGCAGGCCCCAAAGAGCAGTTCTTC.

This clone was seen a handful of times. This rearrangement joins TRBV4-2 to TRBJ2-7, with D possibly matching TRBD1 (6 bases). The CDR3 spans 16 residues. Per the germline V gene, CDR1 is LGHNA and CDR2 is YNFKEQ. Trimming removed 4 bases at V and 2 bases at J, with 18 bases between. CDR3 in DNA: TGTGCCAGCAGCCGAGCCGTGCTTGGGACAACCTACGAGCAGTACTTC. This gives the protein CASSRAVLGTTYEQYF.

The gene calls are TRBV28 and TRBJ1-1; 9 bases line up with TRBD1. The CDR3 has 15 amino acids. V was pared by 5 bases and J by 3 bases, with 7 bases of the junction left unmatched. Germline V gene sequence: CDR1 MDHEN, CDR2 SYDVKM. CDR3 bases: TGTGCCAGCAGTACTACAGGGGGCGCCGACACTGAAGCTTTCTTT. Its protein product is CASSTTGGADTEAFF. Filled out from reference TRBV28 and TRBJ1-1, the complete variable domain reads DVKVTQSSRYLVKRTGEKVFLECVQDMDHENMFWYRQDPGLGLRLIYFSYDVKMKEKGDIPEGYSVSREKKERFSLILESASTNQTSMYLCASSTTGGADTEAFFGQGTRLTVV.